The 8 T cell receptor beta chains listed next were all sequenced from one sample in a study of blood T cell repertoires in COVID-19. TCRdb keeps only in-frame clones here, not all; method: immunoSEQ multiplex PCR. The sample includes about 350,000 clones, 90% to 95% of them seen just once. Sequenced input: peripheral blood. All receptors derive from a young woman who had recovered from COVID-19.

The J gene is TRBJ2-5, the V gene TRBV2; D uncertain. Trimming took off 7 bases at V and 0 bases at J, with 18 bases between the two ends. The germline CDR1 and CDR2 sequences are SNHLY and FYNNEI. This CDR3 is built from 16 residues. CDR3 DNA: TGTGCCAGCACCGAAGGCGCAGGTGGGCACCAAGAGACCCAGTACTTC. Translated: CASTEGAGGHQETQYF. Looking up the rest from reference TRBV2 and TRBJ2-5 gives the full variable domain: EPEVTQTPSHQVTQMGQEVILRCVPISNHLYFYWYRQILGQKVEFLVSFYNNEISEKSEIFDDQFSVERPDGSNFTLKIRSTKLEDSAMYFCASTEGAGGHQETQYFGPGTRLLVL.

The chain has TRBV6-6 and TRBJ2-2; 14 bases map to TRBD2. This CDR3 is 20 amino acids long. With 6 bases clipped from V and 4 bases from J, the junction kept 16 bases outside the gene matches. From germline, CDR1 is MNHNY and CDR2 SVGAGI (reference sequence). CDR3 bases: TGTGCCAGCAGCCGGGGACTAGCGGGAGATCGGGTTTTCGGCACCGGGGAGCTGTTTTTT. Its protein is CASSRGLAGDRVFGTGELFF.

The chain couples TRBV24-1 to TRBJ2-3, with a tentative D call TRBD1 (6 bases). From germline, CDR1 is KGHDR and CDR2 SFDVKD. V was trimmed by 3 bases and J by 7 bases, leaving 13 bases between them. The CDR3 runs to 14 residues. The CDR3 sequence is CATSDRQGTNTQYF. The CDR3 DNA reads TGTGCCACCAGTGATCGGCAGGGGACAAATACGCAGTATTTT.

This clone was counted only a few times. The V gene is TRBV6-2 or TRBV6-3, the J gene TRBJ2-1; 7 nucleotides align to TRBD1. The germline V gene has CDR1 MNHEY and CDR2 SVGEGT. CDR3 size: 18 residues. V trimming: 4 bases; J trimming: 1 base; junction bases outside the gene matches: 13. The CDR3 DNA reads TGTGCCAGCAGTTCCCGATTTACAGGGGAAGGGTCCTACAATGAGCAGTTCTTC. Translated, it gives CASSSRFTGEGSYNEQFF.

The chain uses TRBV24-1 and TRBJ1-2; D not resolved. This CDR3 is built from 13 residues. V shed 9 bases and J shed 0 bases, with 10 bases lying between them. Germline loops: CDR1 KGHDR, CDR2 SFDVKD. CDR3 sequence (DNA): TGTGCCACCGCCGAAGACACTAACTATGGCTACACCTTC. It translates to CATAEDTNYGYTF.

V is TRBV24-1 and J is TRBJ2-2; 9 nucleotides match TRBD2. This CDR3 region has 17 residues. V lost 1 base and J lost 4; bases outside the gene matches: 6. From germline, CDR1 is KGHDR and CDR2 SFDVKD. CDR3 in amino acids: CATSDFRREGPTGELFF. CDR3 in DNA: TGTGCCACCAGTGATTTTAGGCGGGAGGGCCCCACCGGGGAGCTGTTTTTT.

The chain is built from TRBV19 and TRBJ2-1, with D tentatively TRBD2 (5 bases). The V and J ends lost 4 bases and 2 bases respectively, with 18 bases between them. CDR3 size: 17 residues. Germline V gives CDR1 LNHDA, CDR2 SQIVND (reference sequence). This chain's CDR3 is CASSNPTEGPTYNEQFF. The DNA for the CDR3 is TGTGCCAGTAGTAACCCCACCGAGGGCCCTACCTACAATGAGCAGTTCTTC.

This CDR3 is CSASPSGGSQPQHF. The CDR3 DNA follows: TGCAGTGCTAGTCCAAGCGGAGGGTCACAGCCCCAGCATTTT. The chain employs TRBV20-1 and TRBJ1-5; D unresolved. V lost 3 bases, J lost 7 bases, and 16 bases lay in between. The CDR3 is 14 amino acids. Germline CDR1 is DFQATT and CDR2 is SNEGSKA (reference sequence).